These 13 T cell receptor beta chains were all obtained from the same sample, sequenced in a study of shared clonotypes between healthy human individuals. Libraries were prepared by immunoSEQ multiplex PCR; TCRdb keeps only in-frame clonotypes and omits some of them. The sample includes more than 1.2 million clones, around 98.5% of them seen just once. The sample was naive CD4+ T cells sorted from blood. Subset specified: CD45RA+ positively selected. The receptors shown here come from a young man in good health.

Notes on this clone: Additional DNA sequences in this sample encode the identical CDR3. In DNA form, the CDR3 reads TGTGCCAGCAGCTTGGGACTAGAGACCCAGTACTTC. Its translation is CASSLGLETQYF. The V and J genes are TRBV11-2 and TRBJ2-5, with a tentative D call TRBD2 (6 bases). This CDR3 spans 12 amino acids. V lost 3 bases to trimming and J lost 4 bases, with 6 bases between them. Looked up from germline, CDR1 is SGHAT and CDR2 is FQNNGV. The full variable domain, in which reference TRBV11-2 and TRBJ2-5 provide the parts outside the CDR3, is EAGVAQSPRYKIIEKRQSVAFWCNPISGHATLYWYQQILGQGPKLLIQFQNNGVVDDSQLPKDRFSAERLKGVDSTLKIQPAKLEDSAVYLCASSLGLETQYFGPGTRLLVL.

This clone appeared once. The CDR3 region has the DNA TGTGCCAGCACCTTTCACGGGACTAGCGGGAGTCATGTCGACTGCGAGCAGTACTTC. This translates into CASTFHGTSGSHVDCEQYF. The chain employs TRBV14 and TRBJ2-7; TRBD2 agrees at 14 bases. The CDR3 consists of 19 residues. V gave up 7 bases and J gave up 6 bases; unmatched junction bases: 20. Germline lookup yields CDR1 SGHDN and CDR2 FVKESK.

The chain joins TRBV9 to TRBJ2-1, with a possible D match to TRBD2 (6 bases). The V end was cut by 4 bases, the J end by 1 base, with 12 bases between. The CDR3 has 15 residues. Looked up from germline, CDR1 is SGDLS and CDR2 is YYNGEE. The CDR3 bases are TGTGCCAGCAGCTTGGAGGGCCTTTCCTACAATGAGCAGTTCTTC. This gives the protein CASSLEGLSYNEQFF.

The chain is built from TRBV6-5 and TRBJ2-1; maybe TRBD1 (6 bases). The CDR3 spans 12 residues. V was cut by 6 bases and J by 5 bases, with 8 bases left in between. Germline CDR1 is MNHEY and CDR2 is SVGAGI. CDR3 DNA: TGTGCCAGCAGCCGGACAGACAATGAGCAGTTCTTC. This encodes CASSRTDNEQFF.

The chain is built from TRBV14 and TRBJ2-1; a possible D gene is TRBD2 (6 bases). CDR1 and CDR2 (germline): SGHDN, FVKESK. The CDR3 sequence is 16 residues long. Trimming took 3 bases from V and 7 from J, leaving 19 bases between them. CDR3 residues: CASSQKRAPRANEQFF. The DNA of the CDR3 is TGTGCCAGCAGCCAGAAGCGGGCCCCCCGGGCAAATGAGCAGTTCTTC.

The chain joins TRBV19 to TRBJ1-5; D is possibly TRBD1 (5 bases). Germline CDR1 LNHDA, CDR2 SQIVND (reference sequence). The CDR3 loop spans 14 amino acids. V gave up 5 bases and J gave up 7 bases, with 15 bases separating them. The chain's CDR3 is CASSGGQGIQPQHF. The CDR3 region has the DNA TGTGCCAGTAGTGGTGGGCAGGGAATACAGCCCCAGCATTTT.

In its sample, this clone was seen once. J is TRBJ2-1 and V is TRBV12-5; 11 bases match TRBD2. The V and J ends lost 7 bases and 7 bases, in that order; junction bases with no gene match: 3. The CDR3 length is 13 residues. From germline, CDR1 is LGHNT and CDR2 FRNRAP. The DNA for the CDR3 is TGTGCTAGTGCGTCTAGCGGGAGGAATGAGCAGTTCTTC. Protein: CASASSGRNEQFF.

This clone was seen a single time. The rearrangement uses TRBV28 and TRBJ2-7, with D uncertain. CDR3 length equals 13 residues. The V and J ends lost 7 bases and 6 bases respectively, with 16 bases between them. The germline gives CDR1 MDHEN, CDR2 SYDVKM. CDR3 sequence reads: CASTSFVVGEQYF. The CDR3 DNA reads TGTGCCAGCACCTCCTTTGTAGTCGGCGAGCAGTACTTC.

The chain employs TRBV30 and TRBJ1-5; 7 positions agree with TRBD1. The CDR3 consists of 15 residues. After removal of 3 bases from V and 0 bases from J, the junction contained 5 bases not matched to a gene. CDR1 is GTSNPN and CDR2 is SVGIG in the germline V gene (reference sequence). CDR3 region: CAWRKTGASNQPQHF. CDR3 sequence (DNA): TGTGCCTGGAGAAAAACAGGGGCTAGCAATCAGCCCCAGCATTTT. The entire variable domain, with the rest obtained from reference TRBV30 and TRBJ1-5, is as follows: SQTIHQWPATLVQPVGSPLSLECTVEGTSNPNLYWYRQAAGRGLQLLFYSVGIGQISSEVPQNLSASRPQDRQFILSSKKLLLSDSGFYLCAWRKTGASNQPQHFGDGTRLSIL.

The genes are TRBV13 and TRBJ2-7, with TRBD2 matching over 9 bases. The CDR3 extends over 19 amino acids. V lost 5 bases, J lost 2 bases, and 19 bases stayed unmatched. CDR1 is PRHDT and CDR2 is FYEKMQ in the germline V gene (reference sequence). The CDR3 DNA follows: TGTGCCAGCAGCCCCCTCCCGGAATCCGGACTAGCGATACCCTACGAGCAGTACTTC. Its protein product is CASSPLPESGLAIPYEQYF. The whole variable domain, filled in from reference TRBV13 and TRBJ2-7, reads AAGVIQSPRHLIKEKRETATLKCYPIPRHDTVYWYQQGPGQDPQFLISFYEKMQSDKGSIPDRFSAQQFSDYHSELNMSSLELGDSALYFCASSPLPESGLAIPYEQYFGPGTRLTVT.

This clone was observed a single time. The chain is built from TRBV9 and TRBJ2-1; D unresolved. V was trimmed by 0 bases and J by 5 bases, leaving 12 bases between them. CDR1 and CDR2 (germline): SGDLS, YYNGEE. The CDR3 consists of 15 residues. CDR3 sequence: CASSVELLTNNEQFF. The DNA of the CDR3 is TGTGCCAGCAGCGTAGAACTACTAACAAACAATGAGCAGTTCTTC.

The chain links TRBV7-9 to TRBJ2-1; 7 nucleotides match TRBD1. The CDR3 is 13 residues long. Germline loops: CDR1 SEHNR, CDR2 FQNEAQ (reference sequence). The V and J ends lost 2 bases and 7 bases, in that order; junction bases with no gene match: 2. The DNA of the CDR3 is TGTGCCAGCAGCTTATCCAGGGGGAATGAGCAGTTCTTC. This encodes CASSLSRGNEQFF.

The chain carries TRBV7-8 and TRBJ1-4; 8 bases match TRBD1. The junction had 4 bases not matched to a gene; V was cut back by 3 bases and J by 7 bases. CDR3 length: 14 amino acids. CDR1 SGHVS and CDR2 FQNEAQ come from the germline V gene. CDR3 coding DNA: TGTGCCAGCAGCTTTACAGGGGGGGGTGAAAAACTGTTTTTT. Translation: CASSFTGGGEKLFF.